The clone carrying this T cell receptor (beta chain) was observed many times. Amplification yielded TCR beta CDR3 regions, with RNA transcripts as the source. HTBI primers were used for first-round RT-PCR of the TCR CDR3. TCRdb re-called the multiplex PCR reads with MiXCR, one entry per CDR3 protein. This sample has 280,000 or so distinct CDR3 sequences, with nearly 15% found just once. These data originate in a study of T cells in Graves' hyperthyroidism and ophthalmopathy. The CDR3 length is 15 residues. Trimming stripped 0 bases from V and 4 bases from J, with 12 bases between. Germline CDR1 is MNHEY and CDR2 is SVGAGI.

This receptor was taken from a woman aged 50 to 65 with Graves' hyperthyroidism that later progressed to Graves' ophthalmopathy. The sample was blood. The rearrangement links TRBV6-5 to TRBJ1-2, with TRBD1 as a possible D gene (5 bases). The CDR3 sequence is CASSYSMGPRYGYTF. The CDR3 bases are TGTGCCAGCAGTTACTCGATGGGGCCGCGCTATGGCTACACCTTC.